Presented here are 2 T cell receptor beta chains from one specimen sequenced in a study of blood T cell repertoires in COVID-19. Produced via immunoSEQ multiplex PCR; TCRdb's table is partial and in-frame only. The sample includes about 54,000 clones, roughly nine tenths of them seen just once. The source material was peripheral blood. These receptors were obtained from a woman between 40 and 55 years old with active COVID-19.

This clone has just one count. This chain joins TRBV27 and TRBJ1-6, with a tentative D call TRBD1 (5 bases). This CDR3 is 17 amino acids long. Trimming stripped 5 bases from V and 3 bases from J, with 17 bases between. Germline V gives CDR1 MNHEY, CDR2 SMNVEV (reference sequence). The CDR3 region is CASSLRQNPNYNSPLHF. As DNA, the CDR3 is TGTGCCAGCAGTCTCCGACAGAACCCGAACTATAATTCACCCCTCCACTTT.

This sequence joins TRBV3-1 (or the pseudogene TRBV3-2) and TRBJ1-3; D perhaps matches TRBD1 (6 bases). Germline V gene lookup returns CDR1 LGHDT and CDR2 YNNKEL (reference sequence). Trimming took 4 bases from V and 3 from J, leaving 10 bases between them. This CDR3 region has 14 residues. This chain's CDR3 is CASSLRGSGNTIYF. The DNA for the CDR3 is TGTGCCAGCAGCCTCAGGGGTAGTGGAAACACCATATATTTT.